This T cell receptor (beta chain) was recovered during a study of cytomegalovirus exposure and HLA in healthy donors. Whole-study context: A prior study identified 117 million unique TCR beta sequences from about 180 million T cells.

Primers included in the PCR were 60 Vbeta and 13 Jbeta primers. TCRdb's table, derived via immunoSEQ multiplex PCR, lists solely in-frame clones and lacks some. This repertoire shows tens of thousands of clones, more than 60% found once; its top ten account for 2% to 2.5%. To note about this clone: Antigen unknown.

Germline assignment: CDR1 SGHRS and CDR2 YFSETQ. CDR3 length equals 14 residues. The V segment lost 4 bases and the J segment 1 base; nucleotides outside the gene matches: 3. Whole-study findings and limits: CMV serostatus alone was available as immune exposure information. In vitro checks showed that a few CMV-associated chains really do target CMV antigens. Later analysis associated a missense DCLRE1C variant with TCR beta V- and J-gene trimming.

The sequence was obtained from a man aged 35 to 55 in good health and CMV-seronegative. The source material was PBMCs. V and J are TRBV5-1 and TRBJ2-5; 8 nucleotides align to TRBD2. Written as DNA, the CDR3 is TGCGCCAGCAGCATAGGGACTAGCCAAGAGACCCAGTACTTC. Translated, it gives CASSIGTSQETQYF. Combining the CDR3 with reference TRBV5-1 and TRBJ2-5 gives the whole variable domain KAGVTQTPRYLIKTRGQQVTLSCSPISGHRSVSWYQQTPGQGLQFLFEYFSETQRNKGNFPGRFSGRQFSNSRSEMNVSTLELGDSALYLCASSIGTSQETQYFGPGTRLLVL.